This TCR beta chain came from a study of memory CD4+ T cells and cytomegalovirus serostatus. This CDR3 region has 15 residues. V was shortened by 1 base and J by 0 bases, with 9 bases between the two germline ends. Germline V gene data show CDR1 as SGHDT and CDR2 as YYEEEE. The table came from immunoSEQ multiplex PCR; TCRdb's copy has only in-frame clones and leaves some out. Of around 32,000 clones in the sample, around 76% were seen once. The study's findings and limits: About 40% of the roughly 160 known CMV-associated TCRbeta sequences appeared in CD4+ memory.

Single viable CD3+CD4+CD8-CD45RO+ cells were sorted as the memory CD4+ T cells. Comments on this clone: The antigen is undetermined.

The TCR sequence derives from an adult in good health and CMV-seronegative. Some clones in this sample may be carry-over from other donors' samples. The specimen sequenced was memory CD4+ T cells from blood. The V and J genes are TRBV5-6 and TRBJ2-3, with D tentatively TRBD1 or TRBD2 (5 bases each). CDR3 sequence: CASSLSGPSTDTQYF. CDR3 sequence (DNA): TGTGCCAGCAGCTTGTCGGGACCTAGCACAGATACGCAGTATTTT.